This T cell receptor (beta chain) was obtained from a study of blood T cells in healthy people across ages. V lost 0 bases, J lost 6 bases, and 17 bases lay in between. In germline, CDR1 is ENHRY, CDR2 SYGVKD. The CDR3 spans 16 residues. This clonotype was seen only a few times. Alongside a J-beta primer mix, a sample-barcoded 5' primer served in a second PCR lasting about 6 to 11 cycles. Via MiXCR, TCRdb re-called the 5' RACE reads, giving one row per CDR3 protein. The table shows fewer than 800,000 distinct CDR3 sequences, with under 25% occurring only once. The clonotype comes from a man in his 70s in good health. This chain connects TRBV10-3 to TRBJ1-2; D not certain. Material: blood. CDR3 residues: CAISESWARGRDGYTF. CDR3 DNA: TGTGCCATCAGTGAGTCGTGGGCTCGGGGTAGGGATGGCTACACCTTC.